This T cell receptor beta chain comes out of a study of blood T cell repertoires in COVID-19 (dated by TCRdb to 2020 to 2022). In the study overall: Samples covering the acute and convalescent phases of COVID-19 were provided by collaborators in the United States, Italy and Spain. The material from the prospective study consisted of cDNA or gDNA derived from T cells, B-cell-depleted T cells, or PBMCs. Deeply sampled blood TCRbeta repertoires from subjects exposed to, actively infected with, or recovered from COVID-19 were included in the dataset. The repertoires were released in a freely available public database intended as a resource for research on the immune response to SARS-CoV-2. The samples were drawn from the first 160 participants of the ongoing ImmuneRACE study and from roughly 1,300 subjects provided by 6 global collaborators. Sample metadata almost always included a de-identified subject ID, COVID-19 status, age in years and sex. HLA class I and class II types, where available, came from metadata supplied by the sample provider rather than from assay-based typing. Broad study findings and their caveats: Clinical and demographic metadata were provided uncurated, with the amount varying by source and participant.

TCRbeta CDR3 regions were amplified from genomic DNA using the immunoSEQ Assay, a bias-controlled multiplex PCR. Per the authors' processing: The number of nucleated cells in each sample was estimated by amplification of reference gene primers within the assay. Sequence reads were collapsed and filtered to measure the absolute abundance of every unique TCRbeta CDR3 rearrangement. For each sample, productive Simpson clonality was calculated as the square root of Simpson's diversity index across productive rearrangements. Entries here come from immuneACCESS through TCRdb and include only in-frame sequences with V and J called. Some clones fail to appear in such tables; in the studies checked, an unresolved V gene covers under half of the shortfall, and the cause of the remainder is unknown. V and J calls and clone size are those listed in that table; D and trimming were worked out from the DNA. For this sample there are 250,000 to 300,000 clones; 85% to 90% appear just once. The ten most abundant clones make up about 12% of the sample.

The CDR3 holds 15 amino acids from the cysteine to the phenylalanine. The kept DNA is CDR3 alone, 45 bases in frame from the first base. V loses 5 bases at its end and J loses 5 bases; junction bases beyond the gene matches: 9. According to the germline V gene, CDR1 reads SGHTA and CDR2 reads FQGNSA. At one collaborating source in Seattle, patients were enrolled during active infection and were followed longitudinally through the course of disease. Whole blood was collected in K2EDTA tubes by collaborating institutions according to the institutions' own protocols. For TCRbeta analysis, collaborators shipped samples in one of three forms: frozen whole blood, isolated PBMCs, or DNA extracted from either of those sample types. On this clone: What this receptor recognizes is not known. No quality values exist for individual bases; no much larger clone is one base distant.

Input material: peripheral blood. The receptor chain draws on TRBV7-2 and TRBJ2-1, and TRBD2 matches 7 of the central bases. This clonotype was obtained from a woman younger than 45 with COVID-19, enrolled during active disease. The sequenced DNA is TGTGCCAGCAGCGCCAAGGCGGGGGTAAACAATGAGCAGTTCTTC. This codes for CASSAKAGVNNEQFF.